The rows below give T cell receptor beta chains drawn from one sample of a study of metastatic and nonmetastatic thyroid tumors. TCRdb reprocessed the PCR reads via MiXCR. The repertoire includes 35,000 to 55,000 clones, 3% to 3.5% of them detected once, and 9.5% to 10% sits in the top ten. Sequencing used blood. The receptors originated from a female donor with papillary thyroid cancer or a benign thyroid nodule (not recorded which). Some clones in this sample may be carry-over from other donors' samples. Both conserved end residues are part of each CDR3. D genes are given only for firm matches. Clone size is not always given. Where it is, it says once, few, many or a class for expanded clones.

15	TRBV20-1	few	TRBJ2-7	.	TGCAGTGCTAGAGAATTGGGGGGACCCACCTACGAGCAGTACTTC	CSARELGGPTYEQYF
15	TRBV20-1	many	TRBJ2-1	TRBD2	TGCAGTGCTAGAGATGGGGGAGGGATTTACAATGAGCAGTTCTTC	CSARDGGGIYNEQFF
13	TRBV6-1	few	TRBJ2-7	TRBD1	TGTGCCAGCAGTGAAGAACTGACAGGGGAACAGTACTTC	CASSEELTGEQYF
17	TRBV19	few	TRBJ2-6	.	TGTGCCAGTAGTATAAATTTCGACCAATCCGGGGCCAACGTCCTGACTTTC	CASSINFDQSGANVLTF
15	TRBV28	many	TRBJ1-5	.	TGTGCCAGCAGTTTAGACAGGCGAGCCAATCAGCCCCAGCATTTT	CASSLDRRANQPQHF
15	TRBV18	many	TRBJ1-1	.	TGTGCCAGCTCACCATCACGGGGGCCGGGCACTGAAGCTTTCTTT	CASSPSRGPGTEAFF
15	TRBV20-1	few	TRBJ2-1	.	TGCAGTGCCAACCGACCGGCAGTTACCTACAATGAGCAGTTCTTC	CSANRPAVTYNEQFF
14	TRBV25-1	few	TRBJ1-3	TRBD1	TGTGCCAGCAGCTCGGACAGGGGAGGAAACACCATATATTTT	CASSSDRGGNTIYF
19	TRBV20-1	.	TRBJ2-3	.	TGCAGTGCTAGAGTGGAGGGGGGGCCGGGCGGGCTTAGAACAGATACGCAGTATTTT	CSARVEGGPGGLRTDTQYF
14	TRBV6-1	.	TRBJ1-6	.	TGTGCCAGCAGTGAAGTGGGGAAGAATTCACCCCTCCACTTT	CASSEVGKNSPLHF
13	TRBV15	many	TRBJ1-2	.	TGTGCCACCAGCAGACCTCGGGGGTCCGGCTACACCTTC	CATSRPRGSGYTF
14	TRBV28	few	TRBJ1-1	.	TGTGCCAGCACCACGGACCCCTGGAACACTGAAGCTTTCTTT	CASTTDPWNTEAFF
14	TRBV3-1	many	TRBJ2-1	.	TGTGCCAGCAGCCAGTCGGACGGATTCAATGAGCAGTTCTTC	CASSQSDGFNEQFF
15	TRBV2	few	TRBJ2-1	TRBD2	TGTGCCAGCAGTGGTCCTAGCGGGGGGTACAATGAGCAGTTCTTC	CASSGPSGGYNEQFF
14	TRBV20-1	.	TRBJ2-7	.	TGCAGTGCTAGATATCTCGCTGGAGGGTTCGAGCAGTACTTC	CSARYLAGGFEQYF
17	TRBV6-5	few	TRBJ2-1	TRBD1	TGTGCCAGCAGTTTTCCAGGACAGGGCTTATCCTACAATGAGCAGTTCTTC	CASSFPGQGLSYNEQFF